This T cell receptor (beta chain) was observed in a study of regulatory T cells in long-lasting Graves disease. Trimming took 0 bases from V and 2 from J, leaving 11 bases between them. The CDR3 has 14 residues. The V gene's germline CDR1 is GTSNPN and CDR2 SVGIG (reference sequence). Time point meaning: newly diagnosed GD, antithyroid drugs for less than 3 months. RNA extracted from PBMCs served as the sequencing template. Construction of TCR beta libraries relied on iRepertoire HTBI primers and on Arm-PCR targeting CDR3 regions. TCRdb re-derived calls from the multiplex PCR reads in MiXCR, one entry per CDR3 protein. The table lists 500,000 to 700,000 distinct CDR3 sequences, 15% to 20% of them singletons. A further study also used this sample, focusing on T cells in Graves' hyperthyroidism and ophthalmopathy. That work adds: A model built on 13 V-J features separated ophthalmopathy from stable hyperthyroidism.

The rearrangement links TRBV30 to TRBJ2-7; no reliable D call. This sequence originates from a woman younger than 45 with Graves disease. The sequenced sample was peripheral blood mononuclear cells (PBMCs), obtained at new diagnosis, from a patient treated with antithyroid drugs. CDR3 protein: CAWSVSPLTYEQYF. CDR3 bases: TGTGCCTGGAGTGTATCACCGCTAACCTACGAGCAGTACTTC.